Reported below is one T cell receptor beta chain. Its antigen is not known. Expressed TCRB transcripts were sequenced because the entire RNA isolate underwent reverse transcription. Profiling relied on immunoSEQ multiplex PCR, and the TCRdb table lists in-frame clones only, not all of them. The sample yields some 700,000 clones, roughly 13% seen once. This sample is drawn from a study of beta chain features in type 1 diabetes. The V end was cut by 5 bases, the J end by 1 base, with 11 bases between. The V gene's germline CDR1 is MNHEY and CDR2 SMNVEV (reference sequence). The CDR3 is 14 amino acids. General observations from the study: TCRB CDR3s from Type 1 diabetes patients were moderately but significantly shorter in all four CD4+ subsets. Short templates might get an advantage during PCR, and this would be equal in patients and controls.

Specimen: naive CD4+ T cells from blood. This TCR came from a young man with type 1 diabetes. The chain recombines TRBV27 with TRBJ2-5; possible D gene TRBD1, 6 bases. The CDR3, as DNA: TGTGCCAGCAGTCCGGTGGACAGCCAAGAGACCCAGTACTTC. Amino acid sequence: CASSPVDSQETQYF.